This T cell receptor beta chain emerged from a study of T cells generated in artificial thymic organoids. Organoid and thymic CD3+TCRαβ+CD8 single positive cells were FACS sorted. Germline loops: CDR1 MNHEY, CDR2 SMNVEV (reference sequence). The V and J ends lost 4 bases and 7 bases, in that order; junction bases with no gene match: 6. The CDR3 loop spans 14 amino acids. TCRalpha and TCRbeta libraries were amplified separately by semi-nested PCR with TRAC or TRBC reverse primers. TCRdb reprocessed the 5' RACE reads with MiXCR, giving one entry per CDR3 protein. Of some 2,600 distinct CDR3 sequences in the sample, roughly 10% were seen once. This clonotype was seen a few times.

The chain carries TRBV27 and TRBJ2-7, with TRBD2 matching over 11 bases. Source material: naive CD8+ T cells from the thymus. Stated subset: CD3+TCRalphabeta+CD8SP T cells; for blood, CD45RO-CCR7+ naive CD8+ T cells. This receptor was taken from a human donor who gave cord blood stem cells for thymic organoid culture, a cardiac surgery patient who gave postnatal thymus, or a blood donor (not recorded which). CDR3 coding DNA: TGTGCCAGCAGTTCTGGGACTAGCGGTAAAGAGCAGTACTTC. It encodes CASSSGTSGKEQYF.